Presented here are 13 T cell receptor beta chains from one specimen sequenced in a study of beta chain features in type 1 diabetes. Findings of the study overall: Researchers report that Type 1 diabetes patients had moderately but significantly shorter TCRB CDR3s across all four CD4+ subsets.

Reverse transcription of all isolated RNA meant that expressed TCRB transcripts were sequenced. Assay used: immunoSEQ multiplex PCR; TCRdb lists only in-frame clones, some missing. The sample carries around 340,000 clones, approximately 9.9% recorded once. Their antigens are not known. Source material: central memory CD4+ T cells from blood. The receptors originated from a man aged 25 to 40 with type 1 diabetes.

In this sample, this clone turned up a few times. V is TRBV27 and J is TRBJ1-1; maybe TRBD1 (6 bases). The CDR3 contains 13 residues. The V end lost 6 bases, the J end lost 8 bases, and 16 bases lay between the germline ends. CDR1 and CDR2 (germline): MNHEY, SMNVEV (reference sequence). CDR3 DNA: TGTGCCAGCAGCCTGGACAGCCGGACAGAAGCTTTCTTT. This encodes CASSLDSRTEAFF.

This clone was observed a few times. The rearrangement uses TRBV2 and TRBJ1-6; TRBD1 is a possible D gene (6 bases). Germline V CDR1 and CDR2: SNHLY, FYNNEI. V lost 5 bases, J lost 5 bases, and 13 bases lay in between. This CDR3 spans 15 amino acids. This CDR3 is CASSSQGLNNSPLHF. CDR3 coding DNA: TGTGCCAGCAGTTCTCAGGGGCTCAATAATTCACCCCTCCACTTT.

This clone was seen once. The chain combines TRBV6-5 with TRBJ2-5; weak D call: TRBD2 (6 bases). CDR1 MNHEY and CDR2 SVGAGI come from the germline V gene. The CDR3 length is 13 residues. Trimming removed 6 bases at V and 5 bases at J, with 13 bases between. In DNA form, the CDR3 reads TGTGCCAGCAGGCCTTCTGCGGGGGAGACCCAGTACTTC. Its translation: CASRPSAGETQYF.

This clone appeared a few times. This rearrangement joins TRBV18 to TRBJ1-2; D perhaps matches TRBD1 (5 bases). Germline-derived CDR1 and CDR2 are KGHSH and LQKENI. V shed 4 bases and J shed 3 bases, with 12 bases lying between them. The CDR3 totals 14 residues. Written as DNA, the CDR3 is TGTGCCAGCTCACGTGGGCAGGGACACTATGGCTACACCTTC. Amino acid sequence: CASSRGQGHYGYTF.

This clone has just a few counts. The chain links TRBV2 to TRBJ2-5; 9 bases are a match to TRBD1. CDR3 length: 14 amino acids. Unmatched junction bases numbered 6, after V lost 6 bases and J lost 4 bases. Germline assignment: CDR1 SNHLY and CDR2 FYNNEI. Written as DNA, the CDR3 is TGTGCCAGCAGCGGCCCGGGACAGGGAGAGACCCAGTACTTC. Translating it yields CASSGPGQGETQYF.

The V call is TRBV9, the J call TRBJ2-1, with D perhaps TRBD1 (6 bases). Trimming pared 0 bases from V and 8 bases from J, leaving 12 bases between. Germline V gives CDR1 SGDLS, CDR2 YYNGEE. The CDR3 is made up of 14 amino acids. The CDR3 region is CASSVDPGADEQFF. Written as DNA, the CDR3 is TGTGCCAGCAGCGTAGACCCAGGGGCGGATGAGCAGTTCTTC.

This clone was observed a few times. This chain connects TRBV7-2 to TRBJ2-1; D is unresolved. The CDR3 runs 13 residues. Germline V gene data show CDR1 as SGHTA and CDR2 as FQGNSA. V lost 2 bases and J 5 bases, leaving 7 bases between the germline ends. The CDR3, as DNA: TGTGCCAGCAGCTTATCAGGCAACAATGAGCAGTTCTTC. Translating it yields CASSLSGNNEQFF.

This clone was observed a handful of times. The chain couples TRBV4-3 to TRBJ2-5; 10 nucleotides align to TRBD2. Trimming took 2 bases from V and 3 from J; bases not matched to a gene: 0. Germline V lookup: CDR1 LGHNA, CDR2 YSLEER. This CDR3 has 14 amino acids. CDR3 protein: CASSQLAGEETQYF. The CDR3 coding sequence is TGCGCCAGCAGCCAACTAGCGGGGGAAGAGACCCAGTACTTC.

This clone came up a few times. The chain couples TRBV18 to TRBJ1-4; D is ambiguous. V was shortened by 7 bases and J by 7 bases, with 16 bases between the two germline ends. This CDR3 has 14 residues. The germline CDR1 and CDR2 sequences are KGHSH and LQKENI. The CDR3 nucleotides read TGTGCCAGCTTACGAGACCGAGGGAGTGAAAAACTGTTTTTT. This codes for CASLRDRGSEKLFF.

The V call is TRBV28, the J call TRBJ1-6; a possible D gene is TRBD1 (5 bases). Germline loops: CDR1 MDHEN, CDR2 SYDVKM. The CDR3 runs 14 residues. Trimming left V 6 bases short and J 13 bases short, with 19 bases between. CDR3 region: CASSTRQRLGPLHF. The CDR3 region has the DNA TGTGCCAGCAGCACAAGACAGCGTTTGGGGCCCCTCCACTTT.

This clone was observed a few times. This chain uses TRBV28 with TRBJ2-7; TRBD2 might be the D (5 bases). V was pared by 2 bases and J by 5 bases, with 13 bases between. In germline, CDR1 is MDHEN, CDR2 SYDVKM. The CDR3 loop spans 14 amino acids. CDR3 sequence reads: CASSLGGSLHEQYF. The CDR3 DNA is TGTGCCAGCAGTTTAGGAGGCAGTCTCCACGAGCAGTACTTC.

Points on this clone: A much more abundant neighbour one base away suggests this may be a read error. The same CDR3 arises from other DNA sequences in this sample as well. This chain links TRBV7-2 with TRBJ2-5, with 9 bases matching TRBD2. The junction had 3 bases not matched to a gene; V was cut back by 5 bases and J by 5 bases. Germline loops: CDR1 SGHTA, CDR2 FQGNSA. The CDR3 is 13 amino acids. The CDR3 region is CASSRGGGETQYF. CDR3 coding DNA: TGTGCCAGCAGCCGCGGGGGGGGCGAGACCCAGTACTTC.

This clone was counted a few times. The V and J genes are TRBV4-3 and TRBJ2-3; D may be TRBD2 (5 bases). The CDR3 consists of 16 residues. The V end lost 4 bases, the J end lost 2 bases, and 16 bases lay between the germline ends. The germline V gene has CDR1 LGHNA and CDR2 YSLEER. In nucleotides, the CDR3 is TGCGCCAGCAGCCCCTACACCCGGGGTATCACAGATACGCAGTATTTT. Protein: CASSPYTRGITDTQYF.